The clone carrying this TCR beta chain showed up just once. The data were produced by immunoSEQ multiplex PCR, yet TCRdb's version contains in-frame clones alone and is incomplete. The data contain some 80,000 clones, 97% of them singletons. This specimen belongs to a study of technical replicates of blood from a handful of donors. V was clipped by 6 bases and J by 1 base, with 15 bases between them. The CDR3 is 15 residues long. Germline lookup yields CDR1 SQVTM and CDR2 ANQGSEA. The receptor was isolated from a human donor in good health. V is TRBV29-1 and J is TRBJ2-2; D perhaps matches TRBD2 (5 bases). The sample taken for sequencing was T cells isolated from PBMCs. The CDR3 loop reads CSVKMLAGNTGELFF. The CDR3 coding sequence is TGCAGCGTGAAAATGCTGGCGGGGAACACCGGGGAGCTGTTTTTT.